The sequence of this TCR beta chain was determined in a study of blood T cell repertoires in COVID-19. Study-wide context: Sites across the United States, Italy and Spain contributed samples from acute and convalescent COVID-19. T cells, B-cell-depleted T cells, or PBMCs provided the cDNA or gDNA that served as material.

Seattle patients were enrolled while actively infected and followed longitudinally. Method: immunoSEQ multiplex PCR; TCRdb's copy keeps in-frame clones and lacks some. The sample contains 300,000 to 350,000 clones, more than 75% of which appear only once. Trimming removed 3 bases at V and 4 bases at J, with 9 bases between. CDR3 size: 13 residues. Sequencing was performed on peripheral blood. V and J are TRBV12-3 or TRBV12-4 and TRBJ1-2, with TRBD1 as a possible D gene (5 bases). This receptor was identified in a woman aged 45-60 years with COVID-19, enrolled during active disease. Here the CDR3 reads CASSFEGAYGYTF. The CDR3 DNA sequence: TGTGCCAGCAGTTTCGAAGGGGCCTATGGCTACACCTTC.